The rows below give T cell receptor beta chains drawn from one sample of a study of Ad26.COV2.S vaccination and SARS-CoV-2 variants. Sequencing used immunoSEQ multiplex PCR; TCRdb keeps in-frame clones, though not all of them. Counted here are a few hundred thousand clones, roughly nine tenths occurring once; the ten biggest clones make up just under 3%. The specimen comprised peripheral blood, sampled in a trial of Ad26.COV2.S vaccine versus placebo. All receptors come from a person aged 18-65 years who received the Ad26.COV2.S COVID-19 vaccine or a placebo. CDR3s include the opening cysteine and the closing phenylalanine or tryptophan. Each record gives: V gene, clone size, D gene, J gene, CDR3 protein, CDR3 DNA. The D gene is left open where the match is weak. Clone size is shown for a subset of rows, as once, few, many or a class of expanded clone.

TRBV4-1	once	TRBD1	TRBJ2-3	CASSQYGQGPTDTQYF	TGCGCCAGCAGCCAATACGGACAGGGCCCCACAGATACGCAGTATTTT
TRBV27	-	-	TRBJ2-2	CASSTHRSGELFF	TGTGCCAGCAGTACGCACAGGTCCGGGGAGCTGTTTTTT
TRBV7-9	-	-	TRBJ1-6	CASSLEGNNSPLHF	TGTGCCAGCAGCTTAGAAGGGAATAATTCACCCCTCCACTTT
TRBV4-3	-	-	TRBJ1-3	CASSRTASGNTIYF	TGCGCCAGCAGCCGGACAGCCTCTGGAAACACCATATATTTT
TRBV7-8	-	TRBD1	TRBJ2-7	CASSRTGLEQYF	TGTGCCAGCAGCCGGACAGGCTTGGAGCAGTACTTC
TRBV15	-	TRBD1	TRBJ1-2	CATSRDRTGAEGYTF	TGTGCCACCAGCAGAGATAGAACAGGGGCGGAGGGCTACACCTTC
TRBV25-1	few	-	TRBJ1-2	CASSEVSGNYGYTF	TGTGCCAGCAGTGAGGTCTCGGGTAACTATGGCTACACCTTC
TRBV5-6	-	-	TRBJ1-4	CASSFSRNEKLFF	TGTGCCAGCAGCTTCTCCAGGAATGAAAAACTGTTTTTT
TRBV5-1	-	-	TRBJ1-4	CASSPGPANEKLFF	TGCGCCAGCAGCCCGGGGCCGGCTAATGAAAAACTGTTTTTT
TRBV19	many	TRBD1	TRBJ1-5	CASRTTGALRNQPQHF	TGTGCCAGTAGAACTACAGGGGCCCTTAGGAATCAGCCCCAGCATTTT
TRBV5-4	-	-	TRBJ2-3	CASSRDRGTTDTQYF	TGTGCCAGCAGCCGAGACAGAGGAACCACAGATACGCAGTATTTT
TRBV5-1	-	TRBD2	TRBJ2-5	CASSLGTSGQETQYF	TGCGCCAGCAGCCTTGGGACTAGCGGCCAAGAGACCCAGTACTTC
TRBV9	-	TRBD2	TRBJ2-1	CASSQRGPDNEQFF	TGTGCCAGCAGCCAGCGGGGTCCCGACAATGAGCAGTTCTTC
TRBV7-9	-	-	TRBJ2-5	CASSLPISLEETQYF	TGTGCCAGCAGCTTACCCATTAGCTTAGAAGAGACCCAGTACTTC
TRBV5-1	-	-	TRBJ2-7	CASSLNSYEQYF	TGCGCCAGCAGCTTAAACTCCTACGAGCAGTACTTC
TRBV19	-	-	TRBJ1-4	CASRKVSTNEKLFF	TGTGCCAGTAGAAAGGTCTCAACTAATGAAAAACTGTTTTTT
TRBV27	-	TRBD2	TRBJ2-1	CASRASGGAAQGEQFF	TGTGCCAGCAGGGCCAGCGGGGGGGCCGCCCAGGGGGAGCAGTTCTTC
TRBV18	-	TRBD2	TRBJ2-2	CASSPRTSGSAGELFF	TGTGCCAGCTCACCCCGTACTAGCGGGAGCGCCGGGGAGCTGTTTTTT
TRBV19	-	-	TRBJ2-7	CASSKLGYEQYF	TGTGCCAGTAGTAAACTAGGCTACGAGCAGTACTTC
TRBV11-2	-	-	TRBJ2-3	CASSFYGADTQYF	TGTGCCAGCAGCTTTTATGGCGCGGATACGCAGTATTTT
TRBV5-4	-	-	TRBJ1-1	CASSTSGGRQAFF	TGTGCCAGCAGCACATCTGGGGGCCGACAAGCTTTCTTT
TRBV3-1/TRBV3-2	-	TRBD1	TRBJ2-3	CASSHRGGPYTQYF	TGTGCCAGCAGCCATCGAGGGGGCCCCTATACGCAGTATTTT
TRBV4-3	-	-	TRBJ2-2	CASSQYQNTGELFF	TGCGCCAGCAGCCAGTACCAGAACACCGGGGAGCTGTTTTTT
TRBV11-2	-	-	TRBJ2-1	CASSRSRNEQFF	TGTGCCAGCAGCCGATCGCGCAATGAGCAGTTCTTC
TRBV7-2	-	-	TRBJ1-4	CASSLSGRTGNEKLFF	TGTGCCAGCAGCCTCTCCGGACGGACGGGAAATGAAAAACTGTTTTTT
TRBV7-2	-	-	TRBJ1-5	CASSSPGADQPQHF	TGTGCCAGCAGCTCTCCGGGGGCAGACCAGCCCCAGCATTTT
TRBV5-1	-	-	TRBJ2-5	CASTLSGRSTQYF	TGCGCCAGCACTCTCTCGGGCCGCTCGACCCAGTACTTC
TRBV30	-	-	TRBJ1-1	CAWSLLARVNTEAFF	TGTGCCTGGAGTCTCTTGGCCAGGGTGAACACTGAAGCTTTCTTT
TRBV3-1/TRBV3-2	once	-	TRBJ2-7	CASSQDHGSLYEQYF	TGTGCCAGCAGCCAAGATCATGGTTCCCTCTACGAGCAGTACTTC
TRBV5-4	-	-	TRBJ1-1	CASSLWVLNTEAFF	TGTGCCAGCAGCTTGTGGGTTTTGAACACTGAAGCTTTCTTT
TRBV6-2/TRBV6-3	-	-	TRBJ2-5	CASSYLQGGGETQYF	TGTGCCAGCAGTTACTTGCAGGGAGGAGGAGAGACCCAGTACTTC
TRBV4-1	-	-	TRBJ2-3	CASSPEPGTDTQYF	TGCGCCAGCAGCCCTGAACCAGGCACAGATACGCAGTATTTT
TRBV7-3	-	-	TRBJ2-1	CASSANRNEQFF	TGTGCCAGCAGCGCGAACAGGAATGAGCAGTTCTTC
TRBV3-1/TRBV3-2	-	-	TRBJ2-1	CASSQDLVQFF	TGTGCCAGCAGCCAAGATCTGGTTCAGTTCTTC
TRBV6-5	-	-	TRBJ2-2	CASRKRSTGELFF	TGTGCCAGCAGAAAGAGGAGCACCGGGGAGCTGTTTTTT
TRBV5-1	few	TRBD1	TRBJ2-2	CASSLLAGGTGELFF	TGCGCCAGCAGCTTGCTTGCAGGGGGCACCGGGGAGCTGTTTTTT
TRBV7-2	-	-	TRBJ1-2	CASSSPLLRDQTPLYGYTF	TGTGCCAGCAGCTCGCCCCTACTCCGGGATCAAACCCCCCTCTATGGCTACACCTTC
TRBV7-2	-	-	TRBJ2-7	CASSSSGDPRQYF	TGTGCCAGCAGCTCGTCGGGGGACCCCCGGCAGTACTTC
TRBV9	-	-	TRBJ2-1	CASSGRTKGVPFF	TGTGCCAGCAGCGGTCGGACCAAAGGTGTCCCGTTCTTC
TRBV9	-	TRBD1	TRBJ2-7	CASSGGQGVHEQYF	TGTGCCAGCAGCGGCGGACAGGGGGTCCACGAGCAGTACTTC
TRBV11-3	-	-	TRBJ1-1	CASSLDTVNTEAFF	TGTGCCAGCAGCTTAGATACAGTGAACACTGAAGCTTTCTTT
TRBV6-5	-	-	TRBJ1-5	CASRVQGIGNQPQHF	TGTGCCAGCCGCGTACAAGGGATTGGCAATCAGCCCCAGCATTTT
TRBV4-3	-	-	TRBJ1-1	CASSRVLGGYAEAFF	TGCGCCAGCAGCCGCGTCCTCGGGGGTTACGCTGAAGCTTTCTTT
TRBV28	-	-	TRBJ2-3	CASSWMSDTQYF	TGTGCCAGCAGTTGGATGTCAGATACGCAGTATTTT
TRBV18	once	-	TRBJ2-1	CASSRDWSNEQFF	TGTGCCAGCTCCCGCGACTGGTCCAATGAGCAGTTCTTC